Listed below are T cell receptor beta chains from one sample, sequenced in a study of tumor-infiltrating T cells and Merkel cell polyomavirus. Measured with immunoSEQ multiplex PCR; TCRdb has only the in-frame clones, and not every one. Altogether 2,800 or so clones are present, just under 85% being singletons, with the ten largest covering about 9%. The sample was tumor tissue. These receptors were obtained from a man aged 45-65 years with Merkel cell carcinoma. Both conserved end residues are part of each CDR3. D genes are given only for firm matches. Some rows have no size entry. The others give once, few or many, or a class for an expanded clone.

TGTGCCAGCAGTTTCTTCGCTGACAGGGGGCAAAGTGGCTACACCTTC,CASSFFADRGQSGYTF,TRBV27,TRBJ1-2,once,TRBD1
TGTGCCAGCAGCCAGCGGGGGATTGACAATGAGCAGTTCTTC,CASSQRGIDNEQFF,TRBV5-4,TRBJ2-1,NA,TRBD2
TGTGCCAGCAGCTTAGGTTTCAGCGACTATGGCTACACCTTC,CASSLGFSDYGYTF,TRBV7-9,TRBJ1-2,NA,NA
TGTGCCAGCAGCTTCACAGGGGAAGATACGCAGTATTTT,CASSFTGEDTQYF,TRBV5-6,TRBJ2-3,NA,TRBD1
TGTGCCAGCAGCACCCGACAGGGGGCCTGGGAGACCCAGTACTTC,CASSTRQGAWETQYF,TRBV7-6,TRBJ2-5,NA,TRBD1
TGTGCCAGCAGTAGGACTAGCGGGGGGTCCCCAGGGGAGACCCAGTACTTC,CASSRTSGGSPGETQYF,TRBV5-4,TRBJ2-5,NA,TRBD2
TGTGCCAGCAGCTTCCAGGGGGCTGTAGGGAACACTGAAGCTTTCTTT,CASSFQGAVGNTEAFF,TRBV7-9,TRBJ1-1,NA,TRBD1
TGTGCCAGTAATCCAACAGGGGGCTATTCACCCCTCCACTTT,CASNPTGGYSPLHF,TRBV19,TRBJ1-6,NA,TRBD1
TGCGCCAGCAGCCAAGGCGGCCAAAACTCTGGGGCCAACGTCCTGACTTTC,CASSQGGQNSGANVLTF,TRBV4-3,TRBJ2-6,NA,NA
TGTGCCAGCAGCTTGACACTGGGCACGAATAGCAATCAGCCCCAGCATTTT,CASSLTLGTNSNQPQHF,TRBV5-4,TRBJ1-5,NA,NA
TGTGCCAGCAGCTTGGGGGGAACAGAATATTTT,CASSLGGTEYF,TRBV7-9,TRBJ1-3,NA,NA
TGCGCCAGCAGCTCCGCCGGGACAGGGCCCACAGATACGCAGTATTTT,CASSSAGTGPTDTQYF,TRBV5-1,TRBJ2-3,NA,TRBD1
TGTGCCAGCAAGGACAGCCGCACTGAAGCTTTCTTT,CASKDSRTEAFF,TRBV2,TRBJ1-1,NA,NA
TGTGCCAGCAGGAGGGGGGGGATGAGCTCCTACAATGAGCAGTTCTTC,CASRRGGMSSYNEQFF,TRBV11-3,TRBJ2-1,NA,NA